This T cell receptor beta chain was captured by sequencing in a study of graft-versus-host responses after intestinal transplantation. Overall study context: Following induction with anti-thymocyte globulin, all recipients were given tacrolimus and steroids for 2 to 4 years.

Trimming shortened V by 4 bases and J by 1 base, and 11 bases separated the two germline ends. Germline V gene data show CDR1 as SGHRS and CDR2 as YFSETQ. The CDR3 contains 14 residues. The repertoire was sequenced with immunoSEQ multiplex PCR; TCRdb's copy has only in-frame clones and lacks some. The sample records roughly 36,000 clones, under 85% being singletons. The sequencing used PBMCs, collected 1,000 to 1,300 days after transplant. The rearrangement uses TRBV5-1 and TRBJ2-5; D is unresolved. The source is a human patient who received an intestinal transplant, so some T cells may come from the graft donor. DNA of the CDR3: TGCGCCAGCAGCCACAAACCCCTCCAAGAGACCCAGTACTTC. Residues: CASSHKPLQETQYF.